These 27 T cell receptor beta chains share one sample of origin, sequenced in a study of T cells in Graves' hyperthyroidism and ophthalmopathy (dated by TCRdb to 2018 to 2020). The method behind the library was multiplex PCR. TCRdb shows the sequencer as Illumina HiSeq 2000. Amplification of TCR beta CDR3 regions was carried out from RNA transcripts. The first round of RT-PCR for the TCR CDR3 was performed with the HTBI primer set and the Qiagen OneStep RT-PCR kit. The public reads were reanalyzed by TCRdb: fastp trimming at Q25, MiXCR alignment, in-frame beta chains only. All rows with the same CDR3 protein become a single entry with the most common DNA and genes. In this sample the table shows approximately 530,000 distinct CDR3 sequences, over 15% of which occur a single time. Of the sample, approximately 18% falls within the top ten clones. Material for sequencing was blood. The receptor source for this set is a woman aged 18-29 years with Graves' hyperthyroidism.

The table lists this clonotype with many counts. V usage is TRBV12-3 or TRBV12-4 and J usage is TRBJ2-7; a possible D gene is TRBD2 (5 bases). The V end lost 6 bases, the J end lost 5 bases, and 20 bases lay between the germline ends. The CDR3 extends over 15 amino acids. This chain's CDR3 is CASSRWATAANEQYF. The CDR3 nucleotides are TGTGCCAGCAGCCGGTGGGCTACAGCGGCCAACGAGCAGTACTTC.

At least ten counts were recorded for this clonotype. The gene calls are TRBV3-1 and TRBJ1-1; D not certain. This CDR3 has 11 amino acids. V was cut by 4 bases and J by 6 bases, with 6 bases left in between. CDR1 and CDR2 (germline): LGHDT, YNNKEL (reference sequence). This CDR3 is CASSRWPEAFF. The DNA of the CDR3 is TGTGCCAGCAGCCGGTGGCCTGAAGCTTTCTTT.

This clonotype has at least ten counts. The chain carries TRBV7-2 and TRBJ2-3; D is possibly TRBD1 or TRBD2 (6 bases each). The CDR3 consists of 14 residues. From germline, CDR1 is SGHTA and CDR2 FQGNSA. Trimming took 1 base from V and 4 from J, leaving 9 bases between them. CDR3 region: CASSLVGGSDTQYF. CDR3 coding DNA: TGTGCCAGCAGCTTAGTAGGGGGGTCAGATACGCAGTATTTT.

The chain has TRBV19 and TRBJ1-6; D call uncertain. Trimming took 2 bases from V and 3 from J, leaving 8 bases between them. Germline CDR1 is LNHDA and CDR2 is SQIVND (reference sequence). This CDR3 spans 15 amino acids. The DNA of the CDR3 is TGTGCCAGTAGTATAATCCGGGACTATAATTCACCCCTCCACTTT. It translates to CASSIIRDYNSPLHF.

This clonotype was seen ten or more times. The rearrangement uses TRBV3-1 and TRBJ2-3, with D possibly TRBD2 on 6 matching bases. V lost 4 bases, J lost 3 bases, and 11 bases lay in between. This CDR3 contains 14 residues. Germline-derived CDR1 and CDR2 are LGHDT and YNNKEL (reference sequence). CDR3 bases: TGTGCCAGCAGCCCGATCCGGGAGACAGATACGCAGTATTTT. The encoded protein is CASSPIRETDTQYF.

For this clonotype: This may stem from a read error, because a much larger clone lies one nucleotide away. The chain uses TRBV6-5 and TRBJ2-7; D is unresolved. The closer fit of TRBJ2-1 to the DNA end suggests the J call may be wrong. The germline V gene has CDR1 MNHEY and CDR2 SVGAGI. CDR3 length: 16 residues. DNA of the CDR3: TGTGCCAGCAGTTACTCCGGGCGGTCACTCTCCTACGAGCAGTTCTTC. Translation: CASSYSGRSLSYEQFF.

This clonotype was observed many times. The CDR3 nucleotides are TGTGCCAGCACCAAAGCAGGAGGCGAAGCTTTCTTT. Amino acid sequence: CASTKAGGEAFF. V gene TRBV2 combines with J gene TRBJ1-1; no clear D gene. Germline V lookup: CDR1 SNHLY, CDR2 FYNNEI. Trimming cost V 7 bases and J 8 bases, with 14 bases left between them. This CDR3 region has 12 residues.

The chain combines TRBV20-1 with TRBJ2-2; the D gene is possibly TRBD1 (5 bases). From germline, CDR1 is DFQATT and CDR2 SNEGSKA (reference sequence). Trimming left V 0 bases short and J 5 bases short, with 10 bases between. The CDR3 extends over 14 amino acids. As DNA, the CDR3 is TGCAGTGCTAGAGATGGCGCAGGGACCGGGGAGCTGTTTTTT. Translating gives CSARDGAGTGELFF.

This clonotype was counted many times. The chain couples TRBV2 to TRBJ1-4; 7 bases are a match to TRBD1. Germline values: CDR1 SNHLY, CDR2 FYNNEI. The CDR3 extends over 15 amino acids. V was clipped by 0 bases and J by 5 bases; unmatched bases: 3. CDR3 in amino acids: CASSEASGGNEKLFF. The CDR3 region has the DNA TGTGCCAGCAGTGAAGCGTCAGGGGGGAATGAAAAACTGTTTTTT.

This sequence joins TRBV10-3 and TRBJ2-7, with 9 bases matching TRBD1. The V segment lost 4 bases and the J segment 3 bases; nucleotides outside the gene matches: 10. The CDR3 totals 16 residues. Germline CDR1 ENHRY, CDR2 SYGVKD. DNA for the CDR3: TGTGCCATCAGTGGACTACAGGGGGCTGGGAACTACGAGCAGTACTTC. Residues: CAISGLQGAGNYEQYF.

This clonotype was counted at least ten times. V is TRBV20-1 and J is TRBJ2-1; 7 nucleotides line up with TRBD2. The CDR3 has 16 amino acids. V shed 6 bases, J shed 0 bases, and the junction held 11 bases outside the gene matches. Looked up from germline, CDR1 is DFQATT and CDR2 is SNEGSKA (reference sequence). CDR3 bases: TGCAGTGCAAAGAGCTCGCTAGCGGACTCCTACAATGAGCAGTTCTTC. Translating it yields CSAKSSLADSYNEQFF.

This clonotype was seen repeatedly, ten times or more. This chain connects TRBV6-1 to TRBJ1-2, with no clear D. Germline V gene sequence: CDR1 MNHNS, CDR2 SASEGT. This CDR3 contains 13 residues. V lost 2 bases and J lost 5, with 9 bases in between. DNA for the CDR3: TGTGCCAGCAGTGAATCTCGGATTTATGGCTACACCTTC. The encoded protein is CASSESRIYGYTF.

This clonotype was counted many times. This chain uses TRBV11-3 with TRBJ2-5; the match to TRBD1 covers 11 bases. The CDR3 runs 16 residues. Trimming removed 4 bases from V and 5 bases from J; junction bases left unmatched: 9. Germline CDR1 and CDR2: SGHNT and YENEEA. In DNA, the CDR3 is TGTGCCAGCAGCTCCTTCGGGACAGGGGGGAAGGAGACCCAGTACTTC. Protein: CASSSFGTGGKETQYF. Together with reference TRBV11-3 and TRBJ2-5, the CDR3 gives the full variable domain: EAGVVQSPRYKIIEKKQPVAFWCNPISGHNTLYWYLQNLGQGPELLIRYENEEAVDDSQLPKDRFSAERLKGVDSTLKIQPAELGDSAVYLCASSSFGTGGKETQYFGPGTRLLVL.

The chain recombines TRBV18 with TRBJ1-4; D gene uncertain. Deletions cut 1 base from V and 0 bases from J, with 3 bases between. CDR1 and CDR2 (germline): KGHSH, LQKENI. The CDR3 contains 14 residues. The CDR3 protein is CASSPLTTNEKLFF. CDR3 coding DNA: TGTGCCAGCTCACCACTCACAACTAATGAAAAACTGTTTTTT. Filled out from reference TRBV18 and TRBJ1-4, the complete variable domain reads NAGVMQNPRHLVRRRGQEARLRCSPMKGHSHVYWYRQLPEEGLKFMVYLQKENIIDESGMPKERFSAEFPKEGPSILRIQQVVRGDSAAYFCASSPLTTNEKLFFGSGTQLSVL.

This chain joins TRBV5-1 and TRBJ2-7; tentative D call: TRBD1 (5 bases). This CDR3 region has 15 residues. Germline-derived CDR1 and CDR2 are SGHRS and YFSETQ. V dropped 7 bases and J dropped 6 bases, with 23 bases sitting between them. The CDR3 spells CASGINAGQYVEQYF. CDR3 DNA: TGCGCCAGCGGAATTAATGCTGGACAATATGTCGAGCAGTACTTC.

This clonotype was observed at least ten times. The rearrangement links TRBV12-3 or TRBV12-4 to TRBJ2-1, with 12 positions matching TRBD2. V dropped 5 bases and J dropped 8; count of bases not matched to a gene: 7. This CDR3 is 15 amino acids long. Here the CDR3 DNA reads TGTGCCAGCAGTCAGACTAGCGGGAGACCCTATGAGCAGTTCTTC. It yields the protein CASSQTSGRPYEQFF.

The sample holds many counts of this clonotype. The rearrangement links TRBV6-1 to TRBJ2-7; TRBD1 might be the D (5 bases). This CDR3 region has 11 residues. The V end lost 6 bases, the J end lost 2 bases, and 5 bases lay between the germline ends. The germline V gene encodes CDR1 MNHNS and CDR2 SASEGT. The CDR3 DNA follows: TGTGCCAGCAGCAGGGCCTACGAGCAGTACTTC. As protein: CASSRAYEQYF.

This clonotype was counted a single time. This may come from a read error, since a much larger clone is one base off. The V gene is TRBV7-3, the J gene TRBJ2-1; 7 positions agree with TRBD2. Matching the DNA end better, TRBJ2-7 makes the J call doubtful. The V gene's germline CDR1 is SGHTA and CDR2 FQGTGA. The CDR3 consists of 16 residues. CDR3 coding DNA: TGTGCCAGCAGCTTATTAGGCGGGGGAACCTACAATGAGCAGTACTTC. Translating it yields CASSLLGGGTYNEQYF.

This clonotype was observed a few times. The CDR3 is CASSPERREGSREQYF. DNA of the CDR3: TGTGCCAGCTCACCGGAAAGGCGGGAGGGGTCCCGCGAGCAGTACTTC. This chain connects TRBV18 to TRBJ2-7, with 9 bases that match TRBD2. Germline V gene lookup returns CDR1 KGHSH and CDR2 LQKENI. The CDR3 extends over 16 amino acids. V was pared by 3 bases and J by 6 bases, with 12 bases of the junction left unmatched. Full variable domain (remainder filled in from reference TRBV18 and TRBJ2-7): NAGVMQNPRHLVRRRGQEARLRCSPMKGHSHVYWYRQLPEEGLKFMVYLQKENIIDESGMPKERFSAEFPKEGPSILRIQQVVRGDSAAYFCASSPERREGSREQYFGPGTRLTVT.

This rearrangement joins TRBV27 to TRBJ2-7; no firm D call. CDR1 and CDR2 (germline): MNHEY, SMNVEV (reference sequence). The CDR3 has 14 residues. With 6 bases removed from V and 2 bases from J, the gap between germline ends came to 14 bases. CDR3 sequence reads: CASRAPARTYEQYF. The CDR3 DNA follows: TGTGCCAGCAGAGCCCCAGCCAGAACCTACGAGCAGTACTTC.

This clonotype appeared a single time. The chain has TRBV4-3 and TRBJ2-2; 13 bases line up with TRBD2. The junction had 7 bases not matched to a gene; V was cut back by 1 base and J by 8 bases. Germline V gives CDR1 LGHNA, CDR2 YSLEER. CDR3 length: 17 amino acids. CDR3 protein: CASSQVTSGGPVGELFF. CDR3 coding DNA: TGCGCCAGCAGCCAAGTGACTAGCGGGGGGCCGGTGGGGGAGCTGTTTTTT.

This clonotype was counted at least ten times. The CDR3: CASSPAGGGDTQYF. In DNA form, the CDR3 reads TGTGCCAGCTCACCGGCCGGGGGGGGAGATACGCAGTATTTT. The rearrangement links TRBV18 to TRBJ2-3; 8 bases fit TRBD2. J lost 5 bases, V lost 3 bases, and 4 bases had no gene match. The CDR3 spans 14 residues. Germline assignment: CDR1 KGHSH and CDR2 LQKENI.

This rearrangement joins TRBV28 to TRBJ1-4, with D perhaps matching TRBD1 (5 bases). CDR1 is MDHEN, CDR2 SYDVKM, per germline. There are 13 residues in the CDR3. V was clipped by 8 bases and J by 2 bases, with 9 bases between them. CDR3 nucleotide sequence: TGTGCCAGCCAGGGTGGCACTAATGAAAAACTGTTTTTT. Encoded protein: CASQGGTNEKLFF.

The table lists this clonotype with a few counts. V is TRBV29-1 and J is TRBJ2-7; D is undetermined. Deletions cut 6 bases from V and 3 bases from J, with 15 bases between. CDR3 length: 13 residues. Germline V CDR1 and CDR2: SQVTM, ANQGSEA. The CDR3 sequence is CSVAAWGHYEQYF. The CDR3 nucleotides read TGCAGCGTCGCCGCATGGGGTCACTACGAGCAGTACTTC.

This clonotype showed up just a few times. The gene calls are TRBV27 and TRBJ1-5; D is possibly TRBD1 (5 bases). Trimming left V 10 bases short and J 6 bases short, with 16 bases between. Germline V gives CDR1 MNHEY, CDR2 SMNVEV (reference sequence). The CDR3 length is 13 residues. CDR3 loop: CATHQGPGQPQHF. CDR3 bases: TGTGCCACCCACCAGGGTCCGGGTCAGCCCCAGCATTTT.

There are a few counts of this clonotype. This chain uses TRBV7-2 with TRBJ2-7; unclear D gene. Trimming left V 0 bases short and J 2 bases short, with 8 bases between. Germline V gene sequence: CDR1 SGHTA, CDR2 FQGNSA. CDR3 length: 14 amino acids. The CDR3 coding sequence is TGTGCCAGCAGCTTAGCAGGCGCCCCCTACGAGCAGTACTTC. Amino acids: CASSLAGAPYEQYF.

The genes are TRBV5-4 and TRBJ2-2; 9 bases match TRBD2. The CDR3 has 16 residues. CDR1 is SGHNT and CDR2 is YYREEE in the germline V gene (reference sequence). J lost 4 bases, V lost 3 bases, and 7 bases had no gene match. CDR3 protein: CASSSLAGAGTGELFF. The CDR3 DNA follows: TGTGCCAGCAGCTCCTTAGCGGGAGCGGGCACCGGGGAGCTGTTTTTT.